Listed below are T cell receptor beta chains from one sample, sequenced in a study of shared clonotypes between healthy human individuals. Some clones are missing from TCRdb's copy, which holds only in-frame ones; the method was immunoSEQ multiplex PCR. Among millions of clones listed, approximately 95% were seen once. Sequenced material: naive CD4+ T cells sorted from blood. Receptors were obtained from a man aged 18 to 30 in good health. The CDR3 runs from the conserved cysteine through the conserved F or W. The D gene is left open where the match is weak. Clone size is stated in some rows and not others, as once, few, many or a class when expanded.

size: -
D: -
V: TRBV11-2
J: TRBJ1-1
CDR3: CASSLRGGGNTEAFF
DNA: TGTGCCAGCAGCCTACGGGGGGGTGGGAACACTGAAGCTTTCTTT

size: -
D: -
V: TRBV7-2
J: TRBJ2-7
CDR3: CASSLGGSPYEQYF
DNA: TGTGCCAGCAGCTTAGGAGGTTCACCCTACGAGCAGTACTTC

size: -
D: TRBD2
V: TRBV28
J: TRBJ2-3
CDR3: CASSLAGGRFTDTQYF
DNA: TGTGCCAGCAGTCTAGCGGGGGGCCGGTTCACAGATACGCAGTATTTT

size: -
D: -
V: TRBV7-2
J: TRBJ1-6
CDR3: CASSPRPFTSSYNSPLHF
DNA: TGTGCCAGCAGCCCTAGGCCTTTTACGAGCTCCTATAATTCACCCCTCCACTTT

size: -
D: -
V: TRBV4-1
J: TRBJ2-1
CDR3: CASSHLGAADYNEQFF
DNA: TGCGCCAGCAGCCACCTCGGGGCAGCGGACTACAATGAGCAGTTCTTC

size: -
D: -
V: TRBV10-1
J: TRBJ1-1
CDR3: CASSDQRGLDTEAFF
DNA: TGCGCCAGCAGCGACCAGCGGGGGTTGGACACTGAAGCTTTCTTT

size: -
D: -
V: TRBV4-1
J: TRBJ1-6
CDR3: CASSHPRGADSPLHF
DNA: TGCGCCAGCAGCCACCCCCGAGGAGCTGATTCCCCCCTCCACTTT

size: -
D: TRBD1
V: TRBV6-1
J: TRBJ1-2
CDR3: CASSGQGFAYTF
DNA: TGTGCCAGCAGTGGACAGGGTTTTGCCTACACCTTC

size: once
D: -
V: TRBV28
J: TRBJ1-6
CDR3: CASSLQWTAPTVGSYNSPLHF
DNA: TGTGCCAGCAGCCTCCAGTGGACAGCCCCTACGGTGGGCTCCTATAATTCACCCCTCCACTTT

size: -
D: TRBD2
V: TRBV11-3
J: TRBJ2-1
CDR3: CASSLDAGGGEQFF
DNA: TGTGCCAGCAGCTTAGACGCGGGAGGCGGTGAGCAGTTCTTC

size: -
D: -
V: TRBV19
J: TRBJ2-5
CDR3: CASSIGGPQETQYF
DNA: TGTGCCAGTAGTATCGGAGGGCCCCAAGAGACCCAGTACTTC

size: -
D: -
V: TRBV30
J: TRBJ2-5
CDR3: CAWSVNQETQYF
DNA: TGTGCCTGGAGTGTAAACCAAGAGACCCAGTACTTC

size: -
D: TRBD1
V: TRBV27
J: TRBJ2-1
CDR3: CASSFTGTGTWGEQFF
DNA: TGTGCCAGCAGTTTTACGGGGACAGGAACTTGGGGTGAGCAGTTCTTC

size: -
D: -
V: TRBV5-1
J: TRBJ2-4
CDR3: CASSLVGGDTDIQYF
DNA: TGCGCCAGCAGCTTGGTGGGCGGGGACACAGACATTCAGTACTTC

size: -
D: TRBD2
V: TRBV7-2
J: TRBJ2-2
CDR3: CASRAGTSIPGELFF
DNA: TGTGCCAGCAGGGCCGGGACTAGCATCCCCGGGGAGCTGTTTTTT

size: once
D: TRBD1
V: TRBV4-1
J: TRBJ1-4
CDR3: CASSQDETGGFEKLFF
DNA: TGCGCCAGCAGCCAAGATGAGACAGGGGGCTTTGAAAAACTGTTTTTT

size: -
D: -
V: TRBV25-1
J: TRBJ2-7
CDR3: CASSDFRSEQYF
DNA: TGTGCCAGCAGTGATTTTAGGAGCGAGCAGTACTTC

size: -
D: TRBD1
V: TRBV10-3
J: TRBJ1-1
CDR3: CAISAGGVSTEAFF
DNA: TGTGCCATCAGCGCAGGGGGCGTCAGCACTGAAGCTTTCTTT

size: -
D: -
V: TRBV6-5
J: TRBJ2-5
CDR3: CASSYSKREETQYF
DNA: TGTGCCAGCAGTTACTCGAAGCGGGAAGAGACCCAGTACTTC

size: few
D: -
V: TRBV28
J: TRBJ2-1
CDR3: CASSSSSYNEQFF
DNA: TGTGCCAGCAGTTCTTCCTCCTACAATGAGCAGTTCTTC

size: -
D: TRBD2
V: TRBV7-2
J: TRBJ2-5
CDR3: CASSLRLAGSRKTQYF
DNA: TGTGCCAGCAGCTTGCGACTAGCGGGGAGTCGGAAGACCCAGTACTTC

size: -
D: -
V: TRBV7-2
J: TRBJ1-3
CDR3: CASSLGTSSGNTIYF
DNA: TGTGCCAGCAGCTTAGGCACCAGCTCTGGAAACACCATATATTTT

size: -
D: -
V: TRBV11-2
J: TRBJ2-3
CDR3: CASSLDQSGTDTQYF
DNA: TGTGCCAGCAGCTTAGACCAGAGCGGCACAGATACGCAGTATTTT

size: -
D: -
V: TRBV7-3
J: TRBJ1-4
CDR3: CASSFKPQGKLFF
DNA: TGTGCCAGCAGCTTTAAACCTCAAGGAAAACTGTTTTTT

size: -
D: -
V: TRBV6-5
J: TRBJ2-7
CDR3: CASSRGLNSYEQYF
DNA: TGTGCCAGCAGCCGAGGACTAAACTCCTACGAGCAGTACTTC

size: -
D: -
V: TRBV18
J: TRBJ2-2
CDR3: CASSPGPNTGELFF
DNA: TGTGCCAGCTCACCCGGGCCTAACACCGGGGAGCTGTTTTTT

size: -
D: -
V: TRBV5-4
J: TRBJ2-2
CDR3: CASSLKDKNTGELFF
DNA: TGTGCCAGCAGCTTGAAGGACAAGAACACCGGGGAGCTGTTTTTT

size: -
D: -
V: TRBV6-1
J: TRBJ1-2
CDR3: CASSDGHSGAYGYTF
DNA: TGTGCCAGCAGTGACGGACACTCCGGAGCCTATGGCTACACCTTC

size: -
D: -
V: TRBV7-9
J: TRBJ1-6
CDR3: CASSLGAAGNSPLHF
DNA: TGTGCCAGCAGCTTAGGAGCGGCGGGTAATTCACCCCTCCACTTT

size: -
D: -
V: TRBV4-1
J: TRBJ1-1
CDR3: CASSQGEGSAEAFF
DNA: TGCGCCAGCAGCCAGGGTGAGGGAAGCGCTGAAGCTTTCTTT

size: once
D: TRBD1
V: TRBV7-2
J: TRBJ1-5
CDR3: CASSQGQGAKPQHF
DNA: TGTGCCAGCAGCCAAGGACAGGGGGCAAAGCCCCAGCATTTT

size: -
D: -
V: TRBV4-3
J: TRBJ2-7
CDR3: CASSQEVSYYEQYF
DNA: TGCGCCAGCAGCCAAGAAGTTTCTTACTACGAGCAGTACTTC

size: -
D: -
V: TRBV19
J: TRBJ1-2
CDR3: CASSRGRLSYGYTF
DNA: TGTGCCAGTAGTAGAGGCAGGCTGAGCTATGGCTACACCTTC

size: -
D: TRBD2
V: TRBV2
J: TRBJ2-5
CDR3: CASSSGSGGIGTQYF
DNA: TGTGCCAGCAGCAGCGGTAGCGGGGGGATAGGGACCCAGTACTTC

size: -
D: TRBD1
V: TRBV5-5
J: TRBJ1-6
CDR3: CASSWTGQVFNSPLHF
DNA: TGTGCCAGCAGCTGGACGGGACAGGTTTTCAATTCACCCCTCCACTTT

size: -
D: TRBD1
V: TRBV6-1
J: TRBJ1-4
CDR3: CASSVGIGQGEKLFF
DNA: TGTGCCAGCAGTGTGGGAATTGGACAGGGAGAAAAACTGTTTTTT